This passage covers 8 T cell receptor beta chains from one sample sequenced in a study of shared clonotypes between healthy human individuals. Assay used: immunoSEQ multiplex PCR; TCRdb lists only in-frame clones, some missing. This table holds roughly 2 million clones, roughly 95% found once. Naive CD8 cells lacked CD45RO and underwent positive selection for CCR7, leaving out terminally differentiated effector memory CD45RA+ cells. Sequenced sample: naive CD8+ T cells sorted from blood. The receptors come from a man aged 18-30 years in good health.

This clone was recorded once. The chain carries TRBV2 and TRBJ2-1; TRBD2 aligns across 8 bases. CDR3 length: 13 residues. CDR1 SNHLY and CDR2 FYNNEI come from the germline V gene. Germline trimming cut 7 bases from V and 6 bases from J; bases unmatched to any gene: 5. CDR3 sequence: CASNSGSLNEQFF. The CDR3 bases are TGTGCCAGCAACAGCGGGAGTCTCAATGAGCAGTTCTTC. The full variable domain, with the rest looked up from reference TRBV2 and TRBJ2-1, is EPEVTQTPSHQVTQMGQEVILRCVPISNHLYFYWYRQILGQKVEFLVSFYNNEISEKSEIFDDQFSVERPDGSNFTLKIRSTKLEDSAMYFCASNSGSLNEQFFGPGTRLTVL.

V is TRBV7-9 and J is TRBJ2-3; either TRBD1 or TRBD2 may supply D (6 bases each). CDR3 size: 14 residues. Between the trimmed V and J ends, which lost 3 bases and 4 bases, there was a span of 11 bases. Per the germline V gene, CDR1 is SEHNR and CDR2 is FQNEAQ (reference sequence). The CDR3, as DNA: TGTGCCAGCAGCTTCGGGGGCGGAGCAGATACGCAGTATTTT. It translates to CASSFGGGADTQYF.

This sequence joins TRBV27 and TRBJ2-7; 8 nucleotides agree with TRBD2. The CDR3 runs 16 residues. Germline V gives CDR1 MNHEY, CDR2 SMNVEV (reference sequence). The V and J ends lost 2 bases and 2 bases, in that order; junction bases with no gene match: 8. As DNA, the CDR3 is TGTGCCAGCAGTTTAAGTAGTAGCGGGGAGACCTACGAGCAGTACTTC. Protein sequence: CASSLSSSGETYEQYF.

J is TRBJ1-6 and V is TRBV5-6; D call uncertain. The V gene's germline CDR1 is SGHDT and CDR2 YYEEEE. There are 16 residues in the CDR3. V shed 4 bases and J shed 1 base, with 12 bases lying between them. The chain's CDR3 is CASSEQIDSYNSPLHF. As DNA, the CDR3 is TGTGCCAGCAGCGAACAGATTGATTCCTATAATTCACCCCTCCACTTT.

This chain links TRBV10-1 with TRBJ2-7; possible D gene TRBD1, 8 bases. The V and J ends lost 4 bases and 5 bases respectively, with 12 bases between them. Germline CDR1 WNHNN, CDR2 SYGVQD (reference sequence). The CDR3 is 13 residues long. The CDR3 is CASSGTGRDEQYF. The CDR3 DNA reads as TGCGCCAGCAGTGGGACAGGGAGGGACGAGCAGTACTTC.

Worth noting for this clone: This sample includes further DNA sequences coding for the same CDR3. The chain employs TRBV27 and TRBJ2-5, with 12 bases that match TRBD2. Germline CDR1 and CDR2: MNHEY and SMNVEV (reference sequence). The V and J ends lost 5 bases and 5 bases, in that order; junction bases with no gene match: 6. The CDR3 spans 15 residues. CDR3 in DNA: TGTGCCAGCAGTCCCTCCGGGACTAGCGGGGAGACCCAGTACTTC. Translating it yields CASSPSGTSGETQYF.

This clone was found once. The CDR3 here is CSVVDSGGGETQYF. The DNA for the CDR3 is TGCAGCGTTGTGGATAGCGGAGGAGGAGAGACCCAGTACTTC. The chain carries TRBV29-1 and TRBJ2-5, with TRBD2 as a possible D gene (6 bases). V was cut by 4 bases and J by 4 bases, with 16 bases left in between. This CDR3 comprises 14 residues. Germline V gene lookup returns CDR1 SQVTM and CDR2 ANQGSEA.

With regard to this clone: An end of the junction differs from the germline gene, which may be a read error. The chain uses TRBV28 and TRBJ2-7, with a tentative D call TRBD1 (6 bases). Germline V CDR1 and CDR2: MDHEN, SYDVKM. This CDR3 is built from 12 residues. In DNA form, the CDR3 reads TGTGCCAGCAGACAGGGCTCCAACGAGCAGTACTTC. It is translated as CASRQGSNEQYF.